The rows below give T cell receptor beta chains drawn from one sample of a study of graft-versus-host responses after intestinal transplantation. Method: immunoSEQ multiplex PCR; TCRdb's copy keeps in-frame clones and lacks some. This table holds 35,000 to 45,000 clones, over 85% found once. The material sequenced was PBMCs, taken approximately 100 weeks after intestinal transplantation. The receptors shown here come from a human patient who received an intestinal transplant, so some T cells may come from the graft donor. CDR3s leave out the opening cysteine and the closing phenylalanine or tryptophan.

TRBV7-6	.	ASSLGTGTSGYEQY
TRBV19	TRBJ2-5	ASSSWMGQTQY
TRBV28	TRBJ2-7	ASSSQFTGGSSYEQY
TRBV5-8	TRBJ2-7	ASSTGQDYEQY
TRBV5-1	TRBJ2-7	ASSVDREGYEQY
TRBV10-2	TRBJ2-7	ASTWTHSYEQY
TRBV5-4	TRBJ2-2	ASSLVVGGTGELF
TRBV9	TRBJ2-2	ASSPWTGETGELF
TRBV19	TRBJ2-7	ASSIRGIWGREQY
TRBV29-1	TRBJ2-1	SVGGTSGTQYYYNEQF
TRBV9	TRBJ2-7	ASSVGTRDSTPYEQY
TRBV6-6	TRBJ2-5	ASSYSTSGIQETQY
TRBV5-4	TRBJ2-3	ASSFRDYPPWSDTQY
TRBV5-4	TRBJ2-1	ASSRVAGGDNEQF
TRBV5-1	TRBJ2-7	ASSSDPDGEQY
TRBV27	TRBJ2-5	ASSLGQGFLETQY
TRBV9	TRBJ2-1	ASSRELSYNEQF
TRBV27	TRBJ2-1	ASGAGAYEQF
TRBV7-3	TRBJ2-1	ASSLTSGSTNNEQF
TRBV5-1	TRBJ2-2	ASTTPQDGGNGELF
TRBV5-1	TRBJ2-3	ASSGTQGTDTQY
TRBV2	TRBJ1-3	ASSARVAPGNTIY
TRBV13	TRBJ2-7	ASGPGQGVEQY
TRBV5-1	TRBJ2-1	ASSLGAGGVDEQF
TRBV6-5	TRBJ1-5	ASSTGVFGQPQH
TRBV28	TRBJ2-7	ASAILYEQY
TRBV6-5	TRBJ1-5	ASSYSRRTTRPQH
TRBV29-1	TRBJ2-3	SVSGDKRVDTQY
TRBV5-1	TRBJ1-3	ASSLGPPDRTANTIY
TRBV5-1	TRBJ1-5	ASSLGGAGQPQH
TRBV9	TRBJ2-3	ASSVGSGSPTTDTQY
TRBV5-1	TRBJ2-5	ASSPTGQGYQETQY
TRBV5-1	TRBJ2-1	ASSLGQGLLNEQF
TRBV5-1	TRBJ1-2	ASSPTGEHGYT
TRBV11-2	TRBJ2-5	ASSFAGGGETQY
TRBV11-2	TRBJ2-1	ASSLDRGVGEQF
TRBV7-6	TRBJ2-7	ASSPRGGYEQY
TRBV18	TRBJ1-2	ASSLTRTGAYGYT
TRBV7-3	TRBJ2-2	ASSLPRGGAVGELF
TRBV18	TRBJ2-1	ASSQTPSAEQF
TRBV19	TRBJ2-7	ASSMNREPYGDYEQY
TRBV6-6	TRBJ2-1	ASSYRRTGDFMF
TRBV7-3	TRBJ2-7	ASSLYGGNEQY
TRBV11-2	TRBJ2-1	ASSLFPGRSVRGEQF